This T cell receptor (beta chain) was sequenced during a study of CD8 T cells in Susac syndrome. RNA, at roughly 0.5 to 1 ug, was reverse transcribed with random hexamers. Across 54 Vbeta and 13 Jbeta, TCR beta CDR3 was amplified with immunoSEQ multiplex PCR. TCRdb reprocessed the immunoSEQ multiplex PCR reads with MiXCR, giving one entry per CDR3 protein. The sample shows around 130,000 distinct CDR3 sequences, over 80% of them seen only once. Sequencing of TCR beta was performed on blood CD8+ and CD4+ T cells. Control patients had untreated stable or active relapsing-remitting multiple sclerosis by revised McDonald criteria. Bulk CD8+ and CD4+ cells came from magnetic negative isolation; CD8+ TEMRA by FACS. The CDR3 sequence is 10 residues long. V lost 10 bases to trimming and J lost 5 bases, with 6 bases between them. Germline CDR1 and CDR2: MGHDK and SYGVNS.

Sequencing input: CD8+ T cells from PBMCs. The chain has TRBV25-1 and TRBJ1-5; D not resolved. The TCR sequence derives from a human donor with multiple sclerosis. As DNA, the CDR3 is TGTGCCATCCCTGATCAGCCCCAGCATTTT. Translating it yields CAIPDQPQHF.